This T cell receptor beta chain was identified in a study of metastatic and nonmetastatic thyroid tumors. Until they underwent thyroid surgery, no patient had received any treatment. On this clone itself: A much larger clone lies a single base off, so this may be a read error.

TCRdb re-called the PCR reads through MiXCR. The sample holds about 39,000 clones, 18% seen once. The sequencing input was tumor tissue. The TCR originated in a female donor with papillary thyroid cancer or a benign thyroid nodule (not recorded which). Some clones in this sample may be carry-over from other donors' samples.

This chain's CDR3 is CASSSSSLETQYF. DNA for the CDR3: TGTGCCAGCAGCTCATCTAGCCTAGAGACCCAGTACTTC. V usage is TRBV7-2 and J usage is TRBJ2-1; possible D gene TRBD2, 5 bases. The J call may be incorrect, as the DNA end agrees better with TRBJ2-5. This CDR3 spans 13 amino acids. Germline CDR1 SGHTA, CDR2 FQGNSA.